This T cell receptor (beta chain) is drawn from a study of T cells in Graves' hyperthyroidism and ophthalmopathy. Study-wide context: The authors collected peripheral blood at initial diagnosis, before any treatment.

Many counts were recorded for this clonotype. Its specificity is not known. Using RNA transcripts as the source, TCR beta CDR3 regions were amplified. In the first-round RT-PCR of the TCR CDR3, the HTBI primer set was used. TCRdb independently ran MiXCR on the multiplex PCR reads; one entry per CDR3 protein. The data contain hundreds of thousands of distinct CDR3 sequences, about 14% of them singletons. CDR1 is LNHNV and CDR2 is YYDKDF in the germline V gene (reference sequence). CDR3 size: 13 residues. V was cut by 0 bases and J by 6 bases, with 8 bases left in between. Study-wide results and caveats: Most clonotypes expanded in the thyroid (above 0.001) were also present in blood.

The sample consisted of blood. This receptor was identified in a woman between 18 and 29 years old with Graves' hyperthyroidism. V is TRBV15 and J is TRBJ1-1; D remains ambiguous. Here the CDR3 reads CATSRERLSEAFF. In DNA form, the CDR3 reads TGTGCCACCAGCAGAGAAAGACTTTCTGAAGCTTTCTTT.